Below, 27 T cell receptor beta chains from the same sample are listed, as sequenced in a study of T cells in Graves' hyperthyroidism and ophthalmopathy. The source material, RNA transcripts, was used to amplify TCR beta CDR3 regions. The HTBI set primed first-round TCR CDR3 RT-PCR. TCRdb called the multiplex PCR reads again in MiXCR, with one record for every CDR3 protein. The sample includes approximately 400,000 distinct CDR3 sequences, 20% to 30% of them seen just once. Sequencing was carried out using blood. The receptors derive from a man aged 45-60 years with Graves' hyperthyroidism.

This sequence joins TRBV5-1 and TRBJ2-7; no firm D call. This CDR3 contains 14 residues. Between the trimmed V and J ends, which lost 7 bases and 0 bases, there was a span of 14 bases. Germline V gene sequence: CDR1 SGHRS, CDR2 YFSETQ. CDR3 in amino acids: CASSETVTSYEQYF. The DNA of the CDR3 is TGCGCCAGCTCCGAGACTGTCACCTCCTACGAGCAGTACTTC.

This chain joins TRBV18 and TRBJ1-4; no firm D call. The CDR3 is 14 amino acids. From germline, CDR1 is KGHSH and CDR2 LQKENI. The V and J ends lost 8 bases and 0 bases respectively, with 10 bases between them. Here the CDR3 reads CASGEIATNEKLFF. The DNA of the CDR3 is TGTGCCAGCGGGGAGATTGCAACTAATGAAAAACTGTTTTTT.

This clonotype was counted many times. The chain recombines TRBV7-3 with TRBJ2-3; 8 bases agree with TRBD1. Germline V gene sequence: CDR1 SGHTA, CDR2 FQGTGA. This CDR3 spans 13 amino acids. J gave up 4 bases and V 5 bases, and 2 bases lay outside the gene matches. Here the CDR3 reads CASSQTGADTQYF. For the CDR3, the DNA is TGTGCCAGCAGCCAGACAGGGGCAGATACGCAGTATTTT. The variable domain in full, completed from reference TRBV7-3 and TRBJ2-3, reads GAGVSQTPSNKVTEKGKYVELRCDPISGHTALYWYRQSLGQGPEFLIYFQGTGAADDSGLPNDRFFAVRPEGSVSTLKIQRTERGDSAVYLCASSQTGADTQYFGPGTRLTVL.

In this sample, this clonotype turned up a few times. This sequence joins TRBV12-3 or TRBV12-4 and TRBJ2-1; 11 positions match TRBD2. V was pared by 6 bases and J by 4 bases, with 5 bases of the junction left unmatched. The CDR3 has 15 amino acids. The chain's CDR3 is CASSTGTSGYNEQFF. CDR3 sequence (DNA): TGTGCCAGCAGCACCGGGACTAGCGGATACAATGAGCAGTTCTTC.

The V gene is TRBV11-2, the J gene TRBJ2-1, with TRBD2 matching 9 bases. The CDR3 has 15 residues. J lost 5 bases, V lost 7 bases, and 9 bases had no gene match. Per germline, CDR1 SGHAT and CDR2 FQNNGV. The CDR3 DNA follows: TGTGCCAGCACCTCGGAAGCTAGCGGGAACAATGAGCAGTTCTTC. Translating it yields CASTSEASGNNEQFF.

The gene calls are TRBV7-3 and TRBJ1-5; TRBD1 matches 7 bases. The length of the CDR3 is 15 residues. From germline, CDR1 is SGHTA and CDR2 FQGTGA. Trimming took 0 bases from V and 6 from J; bases not matched to a gene: 5. CDR3 protein: CASSLTGTVGQPQHF. The CDR3 DNA is TGTGCCAGCAGCTTAACGGGGACAGTTGGTCAGCCCCAGCATTTT. Together with reference TRBV7-3 and TRBJ1-5, the CDR3 gives the full variable domain: GAGVSQTPSNKVTEKGKYVELRCDPISGHTALYWYRQSLGQGPEFLIYFQGTGAADDSGLPNDRFFAVRPEGSVSTLKIQRTERGDSAVYLCASSLTGTVGQPQHFGDGTRLSIL.

The V and J genes are TRBV9 and TRBJ2-2, with D possibly being TRBD2 (6 bases). Germline CDR1 and CDR2: SGDLS and YYNGEE. Trimming removed 4 bases from V and 1 base from J, with 11 bases in between. There are 15 residues in the CDR3. CDR3 coding DNA: TGTGCCAGCAGCTCCGGGGACTGGAACACCGGGGAGCTGTTTTTT. As protein: CASSSGDWNTGELFF. The variable domain in full, completed from reference TRBV9 and TRBJ2-2, reads DSGVTQTPKHLITATGQRVTLRCSPRSGDLSVYWYQQSLDQGLQFLIQYYNGEERAKGNILERFSAQQFPDLHSELNLSSLELGDSALYFCASSSGDWNTGELFFGEGSRLTVL.

This clonotype has more than one count but fewer than ten. The CDR3 DNA follows: TGTGCCAGCAGCGCCGGGCCCTCGGCCGGCGAGCAGTACTTC. This translates into CASSAGPSAGEQYF. The chain links TRBV9 to TRBJ2-7; D is uncertain. Germline CDR1 and CDR2: SGDLS and YYNGEE. The V and J ends lost 3 bases and 6 bases respectively, with 16 bases between them. The CDR3 has 14 residues.

A few counts support this clonotype. This chain connects TRBV6-1 to TRBJ2-1; 8 positions agree with TRBD2. Looked up from germline, CDR1 is MNHNS and CDR2 is SASEGT. The CDR3 has 15 amino acids. The J segment lost 0 bases and the V segment lost 6 bases, leaving 4 bases of the junction unmatched. Written as DNA, the CDR3 is TGTGCCAGCAGCCCTAGCGGGCTCTCCTACAATGAGCAGTTCTTC. Translation: CASSPSGLSYNEQFF.

This clonotype was recorded only once. The J gene is TRBJ1-2, the V gene TRBV7-9, with 7 bases identical to TRBD1. In germline, CDR1 is SEHNR, CDR2 FQNEAQ (reference sequence). V shed 4 bases, J shed 4 bases, and the junction held 9 bases outside the gene matches. This CDR3 spans 15 amino acids. CDR3 nucleotide sequence: TGTGCCAGCAGCTCCCCCTCGACAGGGCGCTATGGCTACACCTTC. Amino acids: CASSSPSTGRYGYTF. The whole variable domain, remainder taken from reference TRBV7-9 and TRBJ1-2, is DTGVSQNPRHKITKRGQNVTFRCDPISEHNRLYWYRQTLGQGPEFLTYFQNEAQLEKSRLLSDRFSAERPKGSFSTLEIQRTEQGDSAMYLCASSSPSTGRYGYTFGSGTRLTVV.

This clonotype was picked up many times. The genes are TRBV11-2 and TRBJ2-1, with TRBD2 identical over 10 bases. Looked up from germline, CDR1 is SGHAT and CDR2 is FQNNGV. Trimming removed 5 bases from V and 6 bases from J; junction bases left unmatched: 7. CDR3 length: 15 residues. The CDR3: CASSPLAGRRNEQFF. The CDR3 bases are TGTGCCAGCAGCCCACTAGCGGGAAGGCGCAATGAGCAGTTCTTC.

This clonotype was counted at least ten times. The rearrangement joins TRBV6-2 or TRBV6-3 to TRBJ2-3, with 9 bases aligning to TRBD2. The V and J ends lost 6 bases and 0 bases, in that order; junction bases with no gene match: 10. The germline gives CDR1 MNHEY, CDR2 SVGEGT. The CDR3 runs to 17 residues. The CDR3 sequence is CASRPGTLAGSTDTQYF. CDR3 DNA: TGTGCCAGCAGGCCAGGGACCCTAGCGGGAAGCACAGATACGCAGTATTTT.

This clonotype was recorded at least ten times. The chain links TRBV24-1 to TRBJ2-3; 7 bases align to TRBD2. The V gene's germline CDR1 is KGHDR and CDR2 SFDVKD. V shed 3 bases and J 2 bases; nucleotides not matched to a gene: 10. CDR3 size: 17 residues. Here the CDR3 reads CATSDPSGEGYTDTQYF. In nucleotides, the CDR3 is TGTGCCACCAGTGATCCCAGCGGGGAGGGATACACAGATACGCAGTATTTT.

This clonotype was seen a few times. The rearrangement uses TRBV20-1 and TRBJ2-7; 9 bases match TRBD1. The V gene end was trimmed by 6 bases and the J gene end by 0 bases; junction bases not matched to a gene: 6. CDR1 and CDR2 (germline): DFQATT, SNEGSKA (reference sequence). The CDR3 runs to 14 residues. As DNA, the CDR3 is TGCAGTGCCGAGTGGGACAGGGTCTCCTACGAGCAGTACTTC. Its protein is CSAEWDRVSYEQYF.

This clonotype turned up a few times. The genes are TRBV19 and TRBJ1-6; a possible D gene is TRBD1 (6 bases). Between the trimmed V and J ends, which lost 3 bases and 5 bases, there was a span of 11 bases. CDR3 length: 15 amino acids. CDR1 is LNHDA and CDR2 is SQIVND in the germline V gene (reference sequence). CDR3 region: CASSMRGANNSPLHF. CDR3 coding DNA: TGTGCCAGTAGTATGCGGGGGGCGAATAATTCACCCCTCCACTTT.

This clonotype was seen a few times. The CDR3 nucleotides read TGTGCCTGGAGTGTACTGGGCCTAGCTAACAATGAGCAGTTCTTC. Translating gives CAWSVLGLANNEQFF. The genes are TRBV30 and TRBJ2-1, with a weak D call TRBD2 (5 bases). V gave up 0 bases and J gave up 5 bases, with 14 bases separating them. The germline V gene has CDR1 GTSNPN and CDR2 SVGIG (reference sequence). The CDR3 runs 15 residues.

This clonotype has a count of ten or more. This chain links TRBV18 with TRBJ1-5; D remains unclear. The CDR3 has 15 residues. Deletions cut 3 bases from V and 0 bases from J, with 9 bases between. Germline CDR1 is KGHSH and CDR2 is LQKENI. CDR3 region: CASSPQTYSNQPQHF. The DNA for the CDR3 is TGTGCCAGCTCACCCCAGACTTATAGCAATCAGCCCCAGCATTTT.

The V and J genes are TRBV19 and TRBJ1-1; 8 nucleotides match TRBD1. The CDR3 consists of 12 residues. The germline V gene has CDR1 LNHDA and CDR2 SQIVND (reference sequence). V shed 8 bases, J shed 5 bases, and the junction held 4 bases outside the gene matches. CDR3 protein: CASWTGWTEAFF. DNA of the CDR3: TGTGCCAGTTGGACAGGGTGGACTGAAGCTTTCTTT.

This sequence joins TRBV6-1 and TRBJ1-3; D is undetermined. Deletions cut 3 bases from V and 0 bases from J, with 6 bases between. In germline, CDR1 is MNHNS, CDR2 SASEGT. There are 14 residues in the CDR3. CDR3 DNA sequence: TGTGCCAGCAGTGAGGCGAACTCTGGAAACACCATATATTTT. Amino acids: CASSEANSGNTIYF.

The chain joins TRBV15 to TRBJ1-2; 10 nucleotides match TRBD1. CDR3 size: 17 residues. The germline CDR1 and CDR2 sequences are LNHNV and YYDKDF (reference sequence). V dropped 0 bases and J dropped 8; count of bases not matched to a gene: 12. Here the CDR3 reads CATSRDSGTGAFYGYTF. The CDR3 DNA follows: TGTGCCACCAGCAGAGATTCCGGGACAGGGGCCTTTTACGGCTACACCTTC.

V and J are TRBV9 and TRBJ2-1; the match to TRBD2 covers 10 bases. V shed 0 bases, J shed 3 bases, and the junction held 6 bases outside the gene matches. The CDR3 totals 17 residues. CDR1 and CDR2 (germline): SGDLS, YYNGEE. In DNA, the CDR3 is TGTGCCAGCAGCGTAGGTAGCGGGGGGTTTGTCTACAATGAGCAGTTCTTC. It codes for CASSVGSGGFVYNEQFF.

This clonotype has ten or more counts. The chain links TRBV30 to TRBJ1-1; D unclear. V was trimmed by 4 bases and J by 4 bases, leaving 10 bases between them. The CDR3 runs to 12 residues. In germline, CDR1 is GTSNPN, CDR2 SVGIG (reference sequence). The CDR3 bases are TGTGCCTGGAATATGGGGTCCACTGAAGCTTTCTTT. Protein: CAWNMGSTEAFF.

This clonotype was recorded a few times. The chain uses TRBV30 and TRBJ2-7; no reliable D call. Germline V CDR1 and CDR2: GTSNPN, SVGIG (reference sequence). This CDR3 spans 13 amino acids. Trimming pared 3 bases from V and 1 base from J, leaving 10 bases between. CDR3 amino acids: CAWRGSLSYEQYF. The DNA of the CDR3 is TGTGCCTGGAGGGGGTCTTTATCCTACGAGCAGTACTTC.

This clonotype was recorded once. The chain uses TRBV5-1 and TRBJ2-2; TRBD1 matches at 9 bases. The ends lost 2 bases at V and 3 bases at J; junction bases unmatched: 2. From germline, CDR1 is SGHRS and CDR2 YFSETQ. This CDR3 comprises 15 residues. The CDR3 DNA follows: TGCGCCAGCAGCTTCCGGGACAGGGACACCGGGGAGCTGTTTTTT. Protein: CASSFRDRDTGELFF.

A note on this clonotype: At one end the junction does not follow the germline gene, possibly because of a read error. The chain is built from TRBV7-2 and TRBJ2-1; 9 bases match TRBD2. CDR3 length equals 15 residues. Germline assignment: CDR1 SGHTA and CDR2 FQGNSA. The CDR3 region is CASSLVAGEVGERFF. In nucleotides, the CDR3 is TGTGCCAGCAGCTTAGTAGCGGGAGAGGTAGGTGAGCGGTTCTTC.

The genes are TRBV5-1 and TRBJ1-1; D gene unclear. The CDR3 has 13 amino acids. The germline V gene has CDR1 SGHRS and CDR2 YFSETQ. Trimming left V 0 bases short and J 7 bases short, with 10 bases between. The CDR3 reads CASSLGAGFEAFF. CDR3 DNA sequence: TGCGCCAGCAGCTTGGGGGCTGGGTTTGAAGCTTTCTTT.

V is TRBV13 and J is TRBJ2-1, with a tentative D call TRBD2 (7 bases). The ends were cut back, 0 bases at V and 5 bases at J, with 17 bases in the middle. Germline V lookup: CDR1 PRHDT, CDR2 FYEKMQ (reference sequence). The CDR3 extends over 17 amino acids. The CDR3 sequence: CASSLGPDRRGNNEQFF. As DNA, the CDR3 is TGTGCCAGCAGCTTAGGGCCCGACAGGCGGGGGAACAATGAGCAGTTCTTC.